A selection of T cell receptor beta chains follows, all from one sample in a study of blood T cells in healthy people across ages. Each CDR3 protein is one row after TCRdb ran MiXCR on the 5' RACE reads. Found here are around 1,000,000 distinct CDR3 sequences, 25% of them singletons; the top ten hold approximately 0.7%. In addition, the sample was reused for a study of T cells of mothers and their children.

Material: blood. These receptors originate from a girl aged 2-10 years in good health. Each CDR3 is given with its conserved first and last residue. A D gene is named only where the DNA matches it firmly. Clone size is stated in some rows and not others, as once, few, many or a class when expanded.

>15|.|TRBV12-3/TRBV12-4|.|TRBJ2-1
CASSTPGLAGDEQFF
TGTGCCAGCAGTACACCGGGACTCGCCGGGGATGAGCAGTTCTTC
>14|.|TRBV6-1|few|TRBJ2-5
CAGEGGFLQETQYF
TGTGCCGGAGAGGGGGGATTCCTCCAAGAGACCCAGTACTTC
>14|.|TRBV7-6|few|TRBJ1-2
CASSLDPGSYGYTF
TGTGCCAGCAGCTTAGATCCGGGGTCTTATGGCTACACCTTC
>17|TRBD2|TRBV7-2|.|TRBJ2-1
CASSLQGGSGGINEQFF
TGTGCCAGCAGCTTACAAGGCGGTAGCGGGGGGATCAATGAGCAGTTCTTC
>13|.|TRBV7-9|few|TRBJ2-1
CASSWTIANEQFF
TGTGCCAGCAGCTGGACTATAGCCAATGAGCAGTTCTTC
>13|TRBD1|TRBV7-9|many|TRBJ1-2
CASSGQVNYGYTF
TGTGCCAGCAGCGGACAGGTTAACTATGGCTACACCTTC
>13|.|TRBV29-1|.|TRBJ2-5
CSVSWTGQETQYF
TGCAGCGTATCTTGGACGGGCCAAGAGACCCAGTACTTC
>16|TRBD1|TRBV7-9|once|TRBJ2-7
CASSLALQGASYEQYF
TGTGCCAGCAGCTTAGCCCTACAGGGGGCGTCCTACGAGCAGTACTTC
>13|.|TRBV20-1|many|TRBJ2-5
CSARLAGQETQYF
TGCAGTGCTAGACTGGCGGGCCAAGAGACCCAGTACTTC
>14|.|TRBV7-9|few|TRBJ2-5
CASHHRGSQETQYF
TGTGCCAGCCACCATCGGGGAAGTCAAGAGACCCAGTACTTC
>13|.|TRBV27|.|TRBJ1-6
CASSLRSRTPLHF
TGTGCCAGCAGCTTAAGGTCGAGGACACCCCTCCACTTT
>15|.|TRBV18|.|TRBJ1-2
CASSPKGSQGYGYTF
TGTGCCAGCTCACCTAAGGGCTCTCAGGGCTATGGCTACACCTTC
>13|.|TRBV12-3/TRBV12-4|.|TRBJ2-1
CATQGNLFNEQFF
TGTGCCACACAGGGAAATTTATTCAATGAGCAGTTCTTC
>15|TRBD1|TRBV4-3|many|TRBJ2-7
CASSQLGQGIYEQYF
TGCGCCAGCAGCCAGCTGGGACAGGGGATTTACGAGCAGTACTTC
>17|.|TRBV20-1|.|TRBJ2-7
CSARERAAGNQPYEQHF
TGCAGTGCTAGAGAACGTGCGGCGGGGAACCAACCCTACGAGCAGCACTTC
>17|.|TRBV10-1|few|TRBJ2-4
CASSESVQWFDKNIQYF
TGCGCCAGCAGTGAGTCTGTCCAGTGGTTCGACAAAAACATTCAGTACTTC
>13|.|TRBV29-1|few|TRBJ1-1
CSVEKKVSPEAFF
TGCAGCGTTGAAAAGAAGGTCTCCCCTGAAGCTTTCTTT
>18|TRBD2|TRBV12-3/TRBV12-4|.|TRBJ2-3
CASSSFSGTSGRSDTQYF
TGTGCCAGCAGTTCCTTTTCCGGGACTAGCGGGAGATCCGATACGCAGTATTTT
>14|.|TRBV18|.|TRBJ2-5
CASSPPSRGETQYF
TGTGCCAGCTCACCACCATCGCGAGGAGAGACCCAGTACTTC
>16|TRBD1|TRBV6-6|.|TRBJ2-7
CASSLELGTGSYEQYF
TGTGCCAGCAGCCTAGAACTCGGGACAGGTTCCTACGAGCAGTACTTC
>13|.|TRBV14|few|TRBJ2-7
CASSSQVPYEQYF
TGTGCCAGCAGCAGTCAGGTGCCCTACGAGCAGTACTTC
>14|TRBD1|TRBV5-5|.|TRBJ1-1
CASSVGQGYTEAFF
TGTGCCAGCAGCGTGGGACAGGGGTACACTGAAGCTTTCTTT
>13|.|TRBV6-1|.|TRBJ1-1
CASSRDGGIEAFF
TGTGCCAGCAGCAGGGACGGAGGAATCGAAGCTTTCTTT
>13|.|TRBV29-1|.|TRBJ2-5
CSVVGPTTETQYF
TGCAGCGTTGTAGGCCCGACGACGGAGACCCAGTACTTC
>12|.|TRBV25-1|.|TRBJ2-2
CASSEFGGELFF
TGTGCCAGCAGTGAATTCGGCGGGGAGCTGTTTTTT
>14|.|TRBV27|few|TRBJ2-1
CASSFTFGGYEQFF
TGTGCCAGCAGTTTCACTTTTGGCGGGTATGAGCAGTTCTTC
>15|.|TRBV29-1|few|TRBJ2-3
CSVDGGRAGTDTQYF
TGCAGCGTTGATGGGGGTAGGGCAGGCACAGATACGCAGTATTTT
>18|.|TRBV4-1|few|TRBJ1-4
CASSPQRGAELFNEKLFF
TGCGCCAGCAGCCCCCAGCGGGGGGCCGAATTGTTTAATGAAAAACTGTTTTTT
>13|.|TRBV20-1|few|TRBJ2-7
CSARFTSSYEQYF
TGCAGTGCTAGATTTACTTCCTCCTACGAGCAGTACTTC
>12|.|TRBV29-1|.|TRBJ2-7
CSVVAEAYEQYF
TGCAGCGTCGTAGCGGAAGCCTACGAGCAGTACTTC
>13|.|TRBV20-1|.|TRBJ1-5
CSASLGAGGPQHF
TGCAGTGCTAGTTTGGGGGCCGGGGGGCCCCAGCATTTT
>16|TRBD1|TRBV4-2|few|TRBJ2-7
CASSRPTGLGSYEQYF
TGTGCCAGCAGCCGACCGACAGGGCTTGGCTCCTACGAGCAGTACTTC
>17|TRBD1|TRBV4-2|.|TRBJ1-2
CASSQEETTGLDYGYTF
TGTGCCAGCAGCCAAGAAGAGACGACAGGGTTGGACTATGGCTACACCTTC
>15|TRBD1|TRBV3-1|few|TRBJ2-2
CASSQGDRRTGELFF
TGTGCCAGCAGCCAGGGGGACAGAAGGACCGGGGAGCTGTTTTTT
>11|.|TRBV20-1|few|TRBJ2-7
CSAYSGYEQYF
TGTAGTGCTTATAGCGGCTACGAGCAGTACTTC
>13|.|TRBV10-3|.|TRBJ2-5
CAISVWVQETQYF
TGTGCCATCAGTGTCTGGGTTCAAGAGACCCAGTACTTC